The next 25 T cell receptor beta chains were all read from a single sample in a study of immune heterogeneity within non-small cell lung tumors. TCR beta CDR3 was amplified by multiplex PCR, first round nine to ten cycles, 32 V and 13 J primers. TCRdb reanalysed the multiplex PCR reads using MiXCR and keeps one entry per CDR3 protein. The sample holds about 4,300 distinct CDR3 sequences, roughly 21% seen once. Template input, which was bulk tumor genomic DNA, totaled 600 ng per sample. Surgery yielded several widely spaced biopsies per primary tumor. Samples came from untreated patients having curative surgery for newly diagnosed non-small cell lung cancer. Sequencing was performed on lung tumor tissue. The receptors derive from a man between 65 and 79 years old with non-small cell lung cancer.

By sample fraction, this clonotype is medium-sized (0.01 to 0.1%). The chain employs TRBV18 and TRBJ2-7; 8 nucleotides align to TRBD1. Germline lookup yields CDR1 KGHSH and CDR2 LQKENI. The CDR3 is made up of 16 amino acids. V trimming: 3 bases; J trimming: 0 bases; junction bases outside the gene matches: 7. As DNA, the CDR3 is TGTGCCAGCTCACCCAGGACAGGGACCTACTCCTACGAGCAGTACTTC. It translates to CASSPRTGTYSYEQYF.

This sequence joins TRBV20-1 and TRBJ2-5; D is possibly TRBD1 or TRBD2 (5 bases each). Germline V gene data show CDR1 as DFQATT and CDR2 as SNEGSKA (reference sequence). V was cut by 0 bases and J by 4 bases, with 9 bases left in between. This CDR3 region has 13 residues. The CDR3 here is CSARDRDGETQYF. The CDR3 bases are TGCAGTGCTAGAGACCGGGACGGAGAGACCCAGTACTTC.

This clonotype rates as medium-sized. The gene calls are TRBV6-1 and TRBJ1-2, with no clear D. Germline-derived CDR1 and CDR2 are MNHNS and SASEGT. The CDR3 consists of 12 residues. V dropped 8 bases and J dropped 7 bases, with 14 bases sitting between them. CDR3 region: CASRKDVSGYTF. The CDR3 DNA is TGTGCCAGCCGCAAGGACGTCAGTGGCTACACCTTC.

This clonotype is categorized as medium-sized. The gene calls are TRBV12-3 or TRBV12-4 and TRBJ2-7, with TRBD1 matching 7 bases. Trimming cost V 0 bases and J 3 bases; bases outside gene matches: 5. The CDR3 extends over 15 amino acids. CDR3 protein: CASSLATGVSYEQYF. In nucleotides, the CDR3 is TGTGCCAGCAGTTTAGCCACAGGGGTGAGCTACGAGCAGTACTTC.

The chain combines TRBV30 with TRBJ2-5; unclear D gene. The CDR3 loop spans 13 amino acids. Germline CDR1 is GTSNPN and CDR2 is SVGIG (reference sequence). The V end lost 6 bases, the J end lost 2 bases, and 13 bases lay between the germline ends. DNA of the CDR3: TGTGCCTGCAGATCTCCTTGGCAAGAGACCCAGTACTTC. Protein sequence: CACRSPWQETQYF.

Remarks on this clonotype: Just one base apart from a much larger clone, this may be a read error. The chain has TRBV18 and TRBJ1-4; D is possibly TRBD1 (5 bases). There are 13 residues in the CDR3. The germline CDR1 and CDR2 sequences are KGHSH and LQKENI. CDR3 protein: CASSVGGNEKLLF. In DNA form, the CDR3 reads TGTGCCAGCTCCGTGGGGGGGAACGAAAAACTGCTTTTT.

Only a few counts were recorded for this clonotype. The chain employs TRBV6-2 or TRBV6-3 and TRBJ2-5; D not certain. CDR1 and CDR2 from the germline V gene are MNHEY and SVGEGT. This CDR3 is 11 amino acids long. The V end was cut by 2 bases, the J end by 5 bases, with 3 bases between. The CDR3 DNA follows: TGTGCCAGCAGTTACGAGGAGACCCAGTACTTC. This codes for CASSYEETQYF.

This clonotype is large within its sample. The chain is built from TRBV12-3 or TRBV12-4 and TRBJ1-2; D perhaps matches TRBD1 (5 bases). The CDR3 totals 12 residues. V shed 6 bases and J shed 4 bases, with 9 bases lying between them. CDR3 protein: CASSPGSYGYTF. CDR3 in DNA: TGTGCCAGCAGCCCAGGGTCCTATGGCTACACCTTC.

This clonotype is medium-sized within its sample. The chain couples TRBV2 to TRBJ1-6; D not certain. The V and J ends lost 6 bases and 7 bases respectively, with 16 bases between them. Germline values: CDR1 SNHLY, CDR2 FYNNEI. The CDR3 length is 15 residues. CDR3 loop: CASSLLGPRNSPLHF. For the CDR3, the DNA is TGTGCCAGCAGCCTACTTGGGCCTAGGAATTCACCCCTCCACTTT.

Note on this clonotype: A much bigger clone sits one base away, suggesting this may be a read error. The CDR3 sequence: CASSRLQEGNQPQHF. As DNA, the CDR3 is TGCGCCAGCAGCCGCCTACAGGAAGGCAATCAGCCCCAGCATTTT. The V and J genes are TRBV4-1 and TRBJ1-5; a weak D match, TRBD1 (5 bases). The CDR3 runs 15 residues. The V gene lost 4 bases and the J gene lost 2 bases, with 12 bases spanning the gap. Germline V gene sequence: CDR1 MGHRA, CDR2 YSYEKL.

By sample fraction, this clonotype is medium-sized. The chain is built from TRBV29-1 and TRBJ2-7, with D possibly matching TRBD2 (6 bases). Germline CDR1 SQVTM, CDR2 ANQGSEA. Trimming took 6 bases from V and 5 from J, leaving 14 bases between them. This CDR3 comprises 12 residues. Here the CDR3 DNA reads TGCAGCGTCGGGACTCCAGACCACGAGCAGTACTTC. Translation gives CSVGTPDHEQYF.

With respect to this clonotype: A read error may explain this, as a much larger clone is one base away. The genes are TRBV3-1 and TRBJ1-6, with D possibly matching TRBD1 (5 bases). This CDR3 region has 15 residues. The germline V gene encodes CDR1 LGHDT and CDR2 YNNKEL (reference sequence). Trimming cost V 1 base and J 9 bases, with 13 bases left between them. CDR3 loop: CASSQVRGDPSPLHF. The CDR3 DNA is TGTGCCAGCAGCCAAGTTCGGGGGGACCCTTCACCCCTCCACTTT.

As to this clonotype: This sequence may be a read error, since a much larger clone differs from it by one base. The chain employs TRBV6-2 or TRBV6-3 and TRBJ2-7; TRBD1 matches at 9 bases. The CDR3 consists of 17 residues. Germline CDR1 and CDR2: MNHEY and SVGEGT. The CDR3 is CASSYSGAGQGSYEKYF. The CDR3 DNA reads as TGTGCCAGCAGTTACTCGGGGGCGGGACAGGGTTCCTACGAGAAGTACTTC.

Comment on this clonotype: A much larger clone differs from this one at a single base, so this may be a read error. The J gene is TRBJ2-3, the V gene TRBV6-2 or TRBV6-3, with D possibly TRBD1 on 7 matching bases. Germline lookup yields CDR1 MNHEY and CDR2 SVGEGT. The CDR3 sequence is 14 residues long. The CDR3 spells CASSGGTAPYTQYF. The CDR3 DNA reads as TGCGCCAGCAGTGGGGGGACAGCCCCATATACGCAGTATTTT.

In regard to this clonotype: The junction departs from germline at one end; a sequencing error may be responsible. The V gene is TRBV19, the J gene TRBJ2-3; D possibly uses TRBD1 or TRBD2 (6 bases each). The CDR3 sequence is 17 residues long. Germline CDR1 is LNHDA and CDR2 is SQIVND (reference sequence). The CDR3 loop is CAISTGYWDSPVYTQYF. The DNA for the CDR3 is TGTGCCATTAGTACAGGGTACTGGGACTCCCCTGTTTATACGCAGTATTTT.

About this clonotype itself: This may arise from a read error, as a much more abundant clone is one base away. The chain joins TRBV6-4 to TRBJ2-3, with D possibly matching TRBD2 (5 bases). The V gene's germline CDR1 is MRHNA and CDR2 SNTAGT. V was clipped by 3 bases and J by 2 bases, with 12 bases between them. CDR3 size: 15 residues. CDR3 region: CASSEGRGDTDTQYF. In DNA form, the CDR3 reads TGTGCCAGCAGTGAAGGCCGGGGAGACACAGATACGCAGTATTTT.

This clonotype was recorded only once. One end of the junction does not line up with germline, which may come from a read error. This chain uses TRBV11-3 with TRBJ2-2; no definite D call. This CDR3 has 15 residues. Germline loops: CDR1 SGHNT, CDR2 YENEEA. The CDR3: CASSLFSVGTGQLFF. The CDR3 DNA reads TGTGCCAGCAGCTTATTTTCGGTGGGCACCGGGCAGCTGTTTTTT.

In its sample, this clonotype was seen a few times. V and J are TRBV3-1 and TRBJ2-7; 7 positions agree with TRBD1. Germline CDR1 is LGHDT and CDR2 is YNNKEL (reference sequence). The trim removed 5 bases at V and 0 bases at J, leaving 10 bases unmatched. The CDR3 is 16 amino acids. The CDR3 sequence is CASSGHDRASSYEQYF. The CDR3 DNA reads as TGTGCCAGCAGCGGCCACGACAGGGCGAGCTCCTACGAGCAGTACTTC.

The chain has TRBV9 and TRBJ2-1; tentative D call: TRBD2 (6 bases). The CDR3 runs to 17 residues. From germline, CDR1 is SGDLS and CDR2 YYNGEE. Between the trimmed V and J ends, which lost 3 bases and 0 bases, there was a span of 16 bases. The CDR3 region is CASSATTGTFSYNEQFF. For the CDR3, the DNA is TGTGCCAGCAGCGCCACCACTGGGACTTTCTCCTACAATGAGCAGTTCTTC.

For this clonotype: A much larger clonotype is one base distant, so this may be a read error. The gene calls are TRBV12-3 or TRBV12-4 and TRBJ2-7; 11 nucleotides match TRBD2. CDR3 length equals 14 residues. The CDR3 DNA reads as TGTGCCGGCAGTTCGACTAGCGGGGTGCGGGAGCAGTACTTC. Its protein is CAGSSTSGVREQYF.

The table lists this clonotype with a few counts. The genes are TRBV27 and TRBJ1-1; D gene uncertain. Germline CDR1 reads MNHEY; CDR2 reads SMNVEV (reference sequence). The V end lost 5 bases, the J end lost 1 base, and 8 bases lay between the germline ends. The CDR3 loop spans 13 amino acids. The CDR3 DNA follows: TGTGCCAGCAGTGACACATGGAACACTGAAGCTTTCTTT. Its translation: CASSDTWNTEAFF.

The table lists this clonotype with a few counts. The rearrangement uses TRBV5-5 and TRBJ2-7; D uncertain. This CDR3 contains 12 residues. Trimming took 3 bases from V and 3 from J, leaving 7 bases between them. The germline gives CDR1 SGHKS, CDR2 YYEKEE (reference sequence). The CDR3 nucleotides read TGTGCCAGCAGCTCGGTGGGCTACGAGCAGTACTTC. It codes for CASSSVGYEQYF. The entire variable domain, with the rest obtained from reference TRBV5-5 and TRBJ2-7, is as follows: DAGVTQSPTHLIKTRGQQVTLRCSPISGHKSVSWYQQVLGQGPQFIFQYYEKEERGRGNFPDRFSARQFPNYSSELNVNALLLGDSALYLCASSSVGYEQYFGPGTRLTVT.

Of note for this clonotype: A read error may produce the germline difference seen at one junction end. The V gene is TRBV11-2, the J gene TRBJ2-1; 7 nucleotides agree with TRBD1. Germline CDR1 is SGHAT and CDR2 is FQNNGV. CDR3 size: 15 residues. The CDR3 sequence: CAISKTGSSYNGQFF. The CDR3 bases are TGTGCCATCAGCAAGACAGGGAGCTCCTACAATGGGCAGTTCTTC.

Worth noting for this clonotype: A much larger clone is a single base away; this may be a read error. This chain joins TRBV28 and TRBJ2-7; 8 nucleotides match TRBD2. The germline V gene has CDR1 MDHEN and CDR2 SYDVKM. CDR3 length equals 16 residues. Germline trimming cut 4 bases from V and 3 bases from J; bases unmatched to any gene: 11. The CDR3 protein is CASSSGTRGSLYEQYF. The CDR3 nucleotides read TGTGCCAGCAGTTCCGGGACTAGAGGGAGTCTCTACGAGCAGTACTTC.

The rearrangement links TRBV5-1 to TRBJ1-1; 7 bases agree with TRBD1. CDR1 is SGHRS and CDR2 is YFSETQ in the germline V gene. J lost 7 bases, V lost 4 bases, and 7 bases had no gene match. The CDR3 covers 13 residues. CDR3 residues: CASSLTGYDEAFF. CDR3 coding DNA: TGCGCCAGCAGCCTGACAGGGTACGATGAAGCTTTCTTT.